The entry that follows covers one T cell receptor (beta chain) sequence. The data are from a study of blood T cell repertoires in COVID-19. Overall study: Material from acute and convalescent COVID-19 was sourced from the United States, Italy and Spain. T cells, B-cell-depleted T cells, or PBMCs provided the cDNA or gDNA that served as material.

Study processing details: Estimation of nucleated cell counts was performed using reference gene primer amplification. TCRdb keeps only in-frame clones here, not all; method: immunoSEQ multiplex PCR. That table supplies the V and J calls and clone size; D and trimming were determined from the DNA. The sample has over 120,000 clones, 76% seen once. This clonotype originated in a woman of 80 years or more with active or convalescent COVID-19. The sample consisted of peripheral blood.

The CDR3 DNA sequence: TGTGCCAGCACCCCCATAGGACAGGGAATTGGCTACACCTTC. This codes for CASTPIGQGIGYTF. The chain employs TRBV7-9 and TRBJ1-2; TRBD1 agrees at 8 bases. The CDR3 runs 14 residues. The germline gives CDR1 SEHNR, CDR2 FQNEAQ (reference sequence). The V gene end was trimmed by 7 bases and the J gene end by 7 bases; junction bases not matched to a gene: 11.